This T cell receptor (beta chain) was sequenced for a study of OX40 agonist ivuxolimab in advanced cancers. Whole-study context: Dose-escalation subjects each had hepatocellular carcinoma, melanoma, renal cell or head and neck cancer. Of the participants, about 40% had some prior anti-PD-1, anti-PD-L1 or anti-CTLA-4 therapy, which was allowed. Subjects had a mean age of roughly 60 years, with a range of about 23 to 85; approximately 83% were male.

Sequencing used immunoSEQ multiplex PCR; TCRdb keeps in-frame clones, though not all of them. The sample consists of 65,000 to 70,000 clones, 65% to 85% of them appearing once. The CDR3 has 16 amino acids. Germline V gene data show CDR1 as SEHNR and CDR2 as FQNEAQ (reference sequence). Trimming removed 1 base from V and 0 bases from J, with 12 bases in between. This specimen consisted of CD4+ or CD8+ T cells sorted from blood, obtained in a trial of the OX40 agonist ivuxolimab. The TCR comes from an adult with an advanced solid tumor such as melanoma, head and neck, liver or kidney cancer. This chain uses TRBV7-9 with TRBJ2-5; D possibly uses TRBD1 or TRBD2 (5 bases each). Written as DNA, the CDR3 is TGTGCCAGCAGCTTAGACGGGACGGTCCACCAAGAGACCCAGTACTTC. Protein product: CASSLDGTVHQETQYF.